The clone carrying this T cell receptor (beta chain) was seen once. In the original workflow: For nucleated cells, counts were estimated from reference gene primer amplification. The data were produced by immunoSEQ multiplex PCR, yet TCRdb's version contains in-frame clones alone and is incomplete. The V and J calls and clone size were taken over from that table, and D and trimming were inferred from the DNA. Here the sample spans just over 650,000 clones, 85% to 90% being singletons. This record comes from a study of blood T cell repertoires in COVID-19. Study-level background: The origin of the acute and convalescent COVID-19 samples was the United States, Italy and Spain. PBMCs, B-cell-depleted T cells, or T cells provided the cDNA or gDNA that made up the material.

J was trimmed by 6 bases and V by 5 bases; bases with no gene match: 9. Germline values: CDR1 SGHVS, CDR2 FNYEAQ. This CDR3 spans 15 amino acids. The receptor comes from a woman in her late teens or twenties with acute or convalescent COVID-19. This rearrangement joins TRBV7-6 to TRBJ1-4; 7 positions agree with TRBD1. The sample taken for sequencing was peripheral blood. CDR3: CASSPTGAIDEKLFF. CDR3 DNA: TGTGCCAGCAGCCCAACAGGGGCGATAGATGAAAAACTGTTTTTT.